The entry below gives a single TCR beta chain sequence along with its context. Researchers took RNA transcripts and amplified the TCR beta CDR3 regions from them. Researchers ran a first-round RT-PCR on the TCR CDR3 using the HTBI primer set. MiXCR, applied by TCRdb to the multiplex PCR reads, yields one record per CDR3 protein. The sample has a few hundred thousand distinct CDR3 sequences, approximately 25% seen once. These data originate in a study of T cells in Graves' hyperthyroidism and ophthalmopathy. Germline V lookup: CDR1 ENHRY, CDR2 SYGVKD. This CDR3 is built from 14 residues. Trimming stripped 5 bases from V and 6 bases from J, with 17 bases between.

The receptor was derived from a man in his fifties with Graves' hyperthyroidism. Material for sequencing was blood. This rearrangement joins TRBV10-3 to TRBJ2-7; D is possibly TRBD1 (5 bases). The CDR3 nucleotides are TGTGCCATCAGTAAAGGACACGGGCAAGGCGAGCAGTACTTC. Translated, it gives CAISKGHGQGEQYF.